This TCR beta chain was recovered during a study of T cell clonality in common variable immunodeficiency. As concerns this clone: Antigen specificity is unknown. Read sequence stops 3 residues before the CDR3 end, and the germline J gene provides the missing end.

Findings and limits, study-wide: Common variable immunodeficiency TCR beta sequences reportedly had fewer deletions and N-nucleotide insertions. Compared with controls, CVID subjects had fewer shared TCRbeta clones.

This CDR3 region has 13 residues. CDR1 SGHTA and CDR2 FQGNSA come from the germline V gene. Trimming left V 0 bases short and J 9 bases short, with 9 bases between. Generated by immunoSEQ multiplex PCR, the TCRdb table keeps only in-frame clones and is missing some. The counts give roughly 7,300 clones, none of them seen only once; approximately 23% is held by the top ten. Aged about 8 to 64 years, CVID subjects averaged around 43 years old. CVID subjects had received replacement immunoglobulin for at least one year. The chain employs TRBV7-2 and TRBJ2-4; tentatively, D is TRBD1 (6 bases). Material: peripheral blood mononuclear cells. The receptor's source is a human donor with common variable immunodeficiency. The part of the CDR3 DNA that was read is TGTGCCAGCAGCTTAGCGGGGGCGAGCATT. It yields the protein CASSLAGASI. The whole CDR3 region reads CASSLAGASIQYF.